The 32 T cell receptor beta chains given below trace back to one sample, sequenced in a study of T cell changes during pregnancy in multiple sclerosis. The data were produced by immunoSEQ multiplex PCR, yet TCRdb's version contains in-frame clones alone and is incomplete. The sample records 45,000 to 75,000 clones, roughly 92% being singletons. This material consisted of peripheral blood, taken in the first trimester of pregnancy. The receptors were gathered from a female donor with multiple sclerosis, enrolled in a pregnancy study.

This clone is categorized as medium-sized. This chain uses TRBV6-1 with TRBJ1-1, with D perhaps TRBD1 (5 bases). Germline CDR1 MNHNS, CDR2 SASEGT. The CDR3 runs 13 residues. Trimming cost V 7 bases and J 1 base, with 10 bases left between them. The CDR3 reads CASTYGGNTEAFF. The CDR3 DNA reads TGTGCCAGCACCTACGGGGGGAACACTGAAGCTTTCTTT.

On this clone itself: Its ends do not fully match the called genes, so a read error is possible. The genes are TRBV29-1 and TRBJ1-2; no clear D gene. CDR1 and CDR2 (germline): SQVTM, ANQGSEA. The CDR3 has 10 amino acids. The CDR3: CSVEEVGRTF. The CDR3 nucleotides read TGCAGCGTTGAAGAAGTAGGACGGACTTTC.

The genes are TRBV4-2 and TRBJ2-1; 7 bases line up with TRBD1. Germline values: CDR1 LGHNA, CDR2 YNFKEQ. The CDR3 has 16 residues. J was trimmed by 3 bases and V by 6 bases; bases with no gene match: 11. The chain's CDR3 is CASRTSTGANYNEQFF. The DNA for the CDR3 is TGTGCCAGCAGGACCTCTACAGGGGCGAACTACAATGAGCAGTTCTTC.

The CDR3 DNA is TGTGCCAGCAGCTTGGAGCGGGGAGTTGGCTACACCTTC. This translates into CASSLERGVGYTF. The rearrangement joins TRBV5-4 to TRBJ1-2, with D hard to call. The germline V gene has CDR1 SGHNT and CDR2 YYREEE (reference sequence). The CDR3 runs 13 residues. Trimming left V 0 bases short and J 7 bases short, with 10 bases between.

The chain links TRBV27 to TRBJ1-2, with D uncertain. V lost 5 bases and J lost 5, with 12 bases in between. Germline CDR1 MNHEY, CDR2 SMNVEV (reference sequence). CDR3 length equals 13 residues. Here the CDR3 DNA reads TGTGCCAGCAGTACGGGGAACAGATATGGCTACACCTTC. Protein product: CASSTGNRYGYTF.

The chain's CDR3 is CASSGLGGLGANVLTF. CDR3 sequence (DNA): TGTGCCAGCAGCGGCCTGGGGGGGCTAGGGGCCAACGTCCTGACTTTC. The genes are TRBV7-8 and TRBJ2-6; weak D call: TRBD2 (7 bases). CDR1 SGHVS and CDR2 FQNEAQ come from the germline V gene. Trimming pared 5 bases from V and 4 bases from J, leaving 15 bases between. CDR3 size: 16 residues.

The chain uses TRBV6-5 and TRBJ1-1; possibly TRBD1 for D (5 bases). The CDR3 is made up of 14 amino acids. V was clipped by 4 bases and J by 0 bases, with 9 bases between them. CDR1 and CDR2 from the germline V gene are MNHEY and SVGAGI. CDR3 sequence (DNA): TGTGCCAGCAGTTGGGGGGACTTGAACACTGAAGCTTTCTTT. This codes for CASSWGDLNTEAFF.

The chain recombines TRBV7-6 with TRBJ2-7; a weak D match, TRBD2 (6 bases). Germline CDR1 is SGHVS and CDR2 is FNYEAQ. The CDR3 covers 16 residues. V lost 2 bases, J lost 0 bases, and 14 bases lay in between. CDR3 region: CASSLFSAGTSYEQYF. The CDR3 DNA reads as TGTGCCAGCAGCTTATTCTCGGCGGGGACCTCCTACGAGCAGTACTTC.

The chain combines TRBV4-2 with TRBJ2-5; D not certain. The V and J ends lost 4 bases and 2 bases respectively, with 11 bases between them. The CDR3 loop spans 14 amino acids. Germline-derived CDR1 and CDR2 are LGHNA and YNFKEQ. The DNA for the CDR3 is TGTGCCAGCAGCCCTGGCTTCGTACAAGAGACCCAGTACTTC. This codes for CASSPGFVQETQYF.

The chain uses TRBV7-7 and TRBJ2-3; 7 bases align to TRBD2. The V gene end was trimmed by 5 bases and the J gene end by 3 bases; junction bases not matched to a gene: 5. The CDR3 is made up of 14 amino acids. Per germline, CDR1 SSHAT and CDR2 FNYEAQ (reference sequence). The CDR3 is CASSVSSGTDTQYF. The CDR3 bases are TGTGCCAGCAGCGTCAGTAGCGGGACAGATACGCAGTATTTT.

V and J are TRBV18 and TRBJ2-7; the match to TRBD1 covers 7 bases. The CDR3 runs to 14 residues. J was trimmed by 2 bases and V by 4 bases; bases with no gene match: 5. Germline values: CDR1 KGHSH, CDR2 LQKENI. CDR3 in amino acids: CASSLGQETYEQYF. The CDR3 nucleotides are TGTGCCAGCTCACTAGGACAGGAAACCTACGAGCAGTACTTC.

The chain carries TRBV12-5 and TRBJ1-5; D gene uncertain. This CDR3 spans 15 amino acids. Trimming left V 7 bases short and J 1 base short, with 14 bases between. Germline CDR1 reads LGHNT; CDR2 reads FRNRAP. Here the CDR3 DNA reads TGTGCTAGTGCTATGGGGAGTGGGAGCAATCAGCCCCAGCATTTT. Protein product: CASAMGSGSNQPQHF. Full variable domain (missing parts from reference TRBV12-5 and TRBJ1-5): DARVTQTPRHKVTEMGQEVTMRCQPILGHNTVFWYRQTMMQGLELLAYFRNRAPLDDSGMPKDRFSAEMPDATLATLKIQPSEPRDSAVYFCASAMGSGSNQPQHFGDGTRLSIL.

In this sample, this clone turned up once. The rearrangement links TRBV6-6 to TRBJ2-2, with 7 bases fitting TRBD1. The V segment lost 4 bases and the J segment 0 bases; nucleotides outside the gene matches: 2. The CDR3 is 15 residues long. CDR1 and CDR2 (germline): MNHNY, SVGAGI (reference sequence). CDR3 nucleotide sequence: TGTGCCAGCAGTTTAGGGACAGCGAACACCGGGGAGCTGTTTTTT. Encoded protein: CASSLGTANTGELFF.

This clone was detected ten times or more. V and J are TRBV6-5 and TRBJ2-1, with D possibly being TRBD2 (6 bases). V lost 6 bases to trimming and J lost 12 bases, with 24 bases between them. The CDR3 is 15 amino acids. Germline V gene lookup returns CDR1 MNHEY and CDR2 SVGAGI. Written as DNA, the CDR3 is TGTGCCAGCAGCCCAGGTGACGGGAGCAGATATTGGCAGTTCTTC. It codes for CASSPGDGSRYWQFF.

The genes are TRBV29-1 and TRBJ2-1, with a tentative D call TRBD2 (6 bases). This CDR3 has 11 amino acids. The V gene lost 7 bases and the J gene lost 7 bases, with 11 bases spanning the gap. Germline CDR1 SQVTM, CDR2 ANQGSEA. In DNA, the CDR3 is TGCAGCGGAGGAGGGCCAAATGAGCAGTTCTTC. Amino acid sequence: CSGGGPNEQFF.

This chain joins TRBV6-4 and TRBJ2-6; a weak D match, TRBD1 (6 bases). V was cut by 3 bases and J by 0 bases, with 9 bases left in between. This CDR3 has 16 amino acids. Germline CDR1 is MRHNA and CDR2 is SNTAGT. The CDR3, as DNA: TGTGCCAGCAGTGAATCAGGGGACTCTGGGGCCAACGTCCTGACTTTC. Translation gives CASSESGDSGANVLTF.

The chain recombines TRBV7-3 with TRBJ2-1, with 8 bases identical to TRBD2. The CDR3 contains 15 residues. Trimming removed 4 bases from V and 6 bases from J; junction bases left unmatched: 8. Germline-derived CDR1 and CDR2 are SGHTA and FQGTGA. The CDR3 loop is CASSSLSGGANEQFF. CDR3 nucleotide sequence: TGTGCCAGCAGCTCACTATCCGGGGGGGCCAATGAGCAGTTCTTC.

This clone was detected only once. This same CDR3 is encoded by further DNA sequences in the sample. The chain carries TRBV5-4 and TRBJ1-1; no clear D. In germline, CDR1 is SGHNT, CDR2 YYREEE (reference sequence). The CDR3 extends over 13 amino acids. V was cut by 2 bases and J by 1 base, with 6 bases left in between. The CDR3, as DNA: TGTGCCAGCAGCTTAGGCGGGAACACTGAAGCTTTCTTT. Translation gives CASSLGGNTEAFF.

This clone was seen a few times. The rearrangement uses TRBV7-9 and TRBJ1-1; D is uncertain. The germline V gene encodes CDR1 SEHNR and CDR2 FQNEAQ (reference sequence). The V and J ends lost 11 bases and 0 bases respectively, with 16 bases between them. CDR3 size: 14 residues. CDR3 sequence (DNA): TGTGCCGTGTCCTTGACAAGAATGAACACTGAAGCTTTCTTT. Translated: CAVSLTRMNTEAFF.

The chain has TRBV6-6 and TRBJ1-2; TRBD1 aligns across 7 bases. Germline V CDR1 and CDR2: MNHNY, SVGAGI (reference sequence). This CDR3 is 15 amino acids long. The J segment lost 1 base and the V segment lost 6 bases, leaving 8 bases of the junction unmatched. The CDR3 DNA is TGTGCCAGCAGACGGGGCGGACAGGTTAACTATGGCTACACCTTC. Amino acids: CASRRGGQVNYGYTF.

In this sample, this clone turned up once. This chain joins TRBV14 and TRBJ1-2, with D perhaps matching TRBD1 (6 bases). V was clipped by 0 bases and J by 8 bases, with 16 bases between them. The CDR3 contains 15 residues. Per the germline V gene, CDR1 is SGHDN and CDR2 is FVKESK. In DNA form, the CDR3 reads TGTGCCAGCAGCCAAGACCTGGGGGGGCTCTTAGGCTACACCTTC. It yields the protein CASSQDLGGLLGYTF.

The chain has TRBV4-2 and TRBJ2-3; TRBD2 matches at 12 bases. The length of the CDR3 is 19 residues. V gave up 0 bases and J gave up 4 bases; unmatched junction bases: 11. Germline CDR1 reads LGHNA; CDR2 reads YNFKEQ. The CDR3 loop reads CASSQDHSGLAGIADTQYF. CDR3 sequence (DNA): TGTGCCAGCAGCCAAGATCACTCCGGACTAGCGGGGATAGCAGATACGCAGTATTTT.

V is TRBV9 and J is TRBJ1-2; D is uncertain. CDR1 and CDR2 from the germline V gene are SGDLS and YYNGEE. This CDR3 has 14 amino acids. Trimming took 0 bases from V and 4 from J, leaving 10 bases between them. CDR3 coding DNA: TGTGCCAGCAGCGTAGTGGCGGGAGTCTATGGCTACACCTTC. This gives the protein CASSVVAGVYGYTF.

The rearrangement links TRBV4-3 to TRBJ2-2; no firm D call. Between the trimmed V and J ends, which lost 1 base and 5 bases, there was a span of 11 bases. Germline loops: CDR1 LGHNA, CDR2 YSLEER. CDR3 size: 15 residues. In DNA, the CDR3 is TGCGCCAGCAGCCAAGCCTTTGCGGCGACCGGGGAGCTGTTTTTT. Its protein is CASSQAFAATGELFF.

V is TRBV18 and J is TRBJ1-3; weak D call: TRBD1 (6 bases). Germline assignment: CDR1 KGHSH and CDR2 LQKENI. Trimming removed 5 bases at V and 0 bases at J, with 14 bases between. The CDR3 is 16 amino acids. In DNA form, the CDR3 reads TGTGCCAGCTCATTAACAGGGTGGAACTCTGGAAACACCATATATTTT. Protein sequence: CASSLTGWNSGNTIYF. Filled out from reference TRBV18 and TRBJ1-3, the complete variable domain reads NAGVMQNPRHLVRRRGQEARLRCSPMKGHSHVYWYRQLPEEGLKFMVYLQKENIIDESGMPKERFSAEFPKEGPSILRIQQVVRGDSAAYFCASSLTGWNSGNTIYFGEGSWLTVV.

The chain joins TRBV27 to TRBJ1-1; TRBD1 might be the D (5 bases). Germline CDR1 and CDR2: MNHEY and SMNVEV (reference sequence). This CDR3 has 17 residues. Deletions cut 7 bases from V and 1 base from J, with 22 bases between. This chain's CDR3 is CASTSYQGKIKNTEAFF. CDR3 nucleotide sequence: TGTGCCAGCACCTCTTATCAGGGAAAAATCAAGAACACTGAAGCTTTCTTT.

The J gene is TRBJ1-6, the V gene TRBV5-1; TRBD1 aligns across 8 bases. This CDR3 contains 17 residues. The germline CDR1 and CDR2 sequences are SGHRS and YFSETQ. The junction had 10 bases not matched to a gene; V was cut back by 2 bases and J by 6 bases. CDR3 protein: CASSFSQGAIGNSPLHF. CDR3 sequence (DNA): TGCGCCAGCAGCTTCAGTCAGGGGGCCATAGGTAATTCACCCCTCCACTTT.

This clone was detected once. The chain employs TRBV27 and TRBJ2-2; the D gene is possibly TRBD2 (7 bases). Germline V gene lookup returns CDR1 MNHEY and CDR2 SMNVEV (reference sequence). There are 15 residues in the CDR3. Trimming cost V 7 bases and J 2 bases, with 14 bases left between them. The chain's CDR3 is CASTLGGPNTGELFF. CDR3 nucleotides: TGTGCCAGCACTCTCGGGGGGCCCAACACCGGGGAGCTGTTTTTT.

The rearrangement joins TRBV19 to TRBJ2-7; TRBD1 matches at 9 bases. J gave up 0 bases and V 7 bases, and 4 bases lay outside the gene matches. CDR3 length equals 14 residues. CDR1 LNHDA and CDR2 SQIVND come from the germline V gene (reference sequence). For the CDR3, the DNA is TGTGCCAGTAACCCGGGACAGGGCTCCTACGAGCAGTACTTC. Its translation is CASNPGQGSYEQYF.

This clone has only one observation. The rearrangement joins TRBV9 to TRBJ2-2; no clear D. The CDR3 is 16 amino acids. V was pared by 0 bases and J by 1 base, with 10 bases between. Germline CDR1 and CDR2: SGDLS and YYNGEE. CDR3: CASSVDQSVNTGELFF. The DNA of the CDR3 is TGTGCCAGCAGCGTAGACCAGTCAGTGAACACCGGGGAGCTGTTTTTT.

Note on this clone: Other DNA sequences of this sample code for an identical CDR3. The chain links TRBV18 to TRBJ2-5; weak D call: TRBD1 (6 bases). Germline V gives CDR1 KGHSH, CDR2 LQKENI. This CDR3 contains 14 residues. V was cut by 3 bases and J by 1 base, with 9 bases left in between. For the CDR3, the DNA is TGTGCCAGCTCACCTTTGGACAGCCAAGAGACCCAGTACTTC. Its protein product is CASSPLDSQETQYF. Filled out from reference TRBV18 and TRBJ2-5, the complete variable domain reads NAGVMQNPRHLVRRRGQEARLRCSPMKGHSHVYWYRQLPEEGLKFMVYLQKENIIDESGMPKERFSAEFPKEGPSILRIQQVVRGDSAAYFCASSPLDSQETQYFGPGTRLLVL.

The chain recombines TRBV7-3 with TRBJ2-7; D might be TRBD1 (5 bases). V was pared by 5 bases and J by 2 bases, with 19 bases between. The CDR3 covers 16 residues. Germline CDR1 and CDR2: SGHTA and FQGTGA. The chain's CDR3 is CASSPRRTLDTYEQYF. CDR3 DNA: TGTGCCAGCAGCCCCCGGCGGACACTGGATACCTACGAGCAGTACTTC.